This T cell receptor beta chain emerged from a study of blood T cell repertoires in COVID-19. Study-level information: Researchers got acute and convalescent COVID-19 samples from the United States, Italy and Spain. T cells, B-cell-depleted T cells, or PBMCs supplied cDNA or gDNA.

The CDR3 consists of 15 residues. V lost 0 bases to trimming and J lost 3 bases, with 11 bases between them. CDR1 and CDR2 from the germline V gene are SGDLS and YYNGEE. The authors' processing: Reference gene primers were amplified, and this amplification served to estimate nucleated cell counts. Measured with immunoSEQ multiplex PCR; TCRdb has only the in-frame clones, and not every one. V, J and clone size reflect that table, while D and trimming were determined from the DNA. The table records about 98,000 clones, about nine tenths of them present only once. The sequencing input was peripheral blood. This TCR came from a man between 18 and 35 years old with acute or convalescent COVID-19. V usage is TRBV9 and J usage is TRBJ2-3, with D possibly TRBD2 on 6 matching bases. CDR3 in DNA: TGTGCCAGCAGCGTAGCTAAGGGACTGACAGATACGCAGTATTTT. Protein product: CASSVAKGLTDTQYF.